The clone carrying this TCR beta chain was detected a few times. Its matching antigen is unknown. The collection from each donor was one heparinised blood draw averaging about 110 mL. Purity (above 95%) was reached by all sorted populations. These data are taken from a study of beta chain features in type 1 diabetes. TCRB transcripts that were expressed got sequenced, as all of the isolated RNA had been reverse transcribed. Here immunoSEQ multiplex PCR was the method, and the copy in TCRdb shows in-frame clones only, minus some. The repertoire consists of 300,000 to 400,000 clones, with 9.5% to 10% occurring once and the leading ten covering less than 0.65%. The V gene lost 1 base and the J gene lost 1 base, with 9 bases spanning the gap. The CDR3 is 15 residues long. From germline, CDR1 is MDHEN and CDR2 SYDVKM. Findings and caveats of the study: Shorter TCRB CDR3s, moderately but significantly so, were found in Type 1 diabetes patients in all four CD4+ subsets. Junctions at VDJ sites from type 1 diabetes patients had fewer insertions and more deletions.

This sequence joins TRBV28 and TRBJ2-3; maybe TRBD1 (6 bases). Specimen: central memory CD4+ T cells from blood. The sequence was collected from a young man with type 1 diabetes. CDR3 in amino acids: CASSLSPGGTDTQYF. The CDR3 region has the DNA TGTGCCAGCAGTTTATCACCAGGGGGCACAGATACGCAGTATTTT.